This TCR beta chain was recovered during a study of control samples from healthy donors and cancer patients (dated by TCRdb to 2020 to 2021). This clone was recorded many times. The specificity of this receptor is unknown. No clone much larger than this one lies a single base away; base qualities are absent. Deletion took 2 bases off V and 5 bases off J, with a span of 18 bases between the germline ends. The CDR3 holds 16 amino acids from the cysteine to the phenylalanine. CDR3 DNA only is kept here, 48 bases in frame from base 1. Per the germline V gene (reference sequence), SEHNR is the CDR1 and FQNEAQ is the CDR2. The library was produced with the immunoSEQ multiplex PCR assay. TCRdb mirrors the immuneACCESS table, restricted to in-frame sequences. Some clones are absent from its copies; in checked studies, under half trace to an unresolved V gene, and the reason for the others is unknown. The sample table contains around 120,000 clones; only one count was recorded for roughly 87% of them. The biggest ten clones account for more than 6.5% of the sample.

The chain couples TRBV7-9 to TRBJ1-2; 6 matching bases give a weak D call of TRBD1. This receptor was obtained from a man aged 40-49 years in good health. What was sequenced was blood. The CDR3 sequence is CASSLSDRQRLYGYTF. At the DNA level, the sequence is TGTGCCAGCAGCTTAAGCGACAGGCAAAGACTATATGGCTACACCTTC.